This T cell receptor beta chain was found in a study of blood T cells in healthy people across ages. Study-wide results and limits: Strong correlation was found linking TCR beta diversity to naive T cell percentage.

V dropped 3 bases and J dropped 5 bases, with 4 bases sitting between them. The CDR3 totals 12 residues. Germline-derived CDR1 and CDR2 are LNHNV and YYDKDF (reference sequence). Primed by a sample-barcoded 5' primer and a J-beta primer mix, a second PCR proceeded for roughly 6 to 12 cycles. MiXCR, run by TCRdb on the 5' RACE reads, gives a single entry per CDR3 protein. The table lists fewer than 700,000 distinct CDR3 sequences, 40% to 50% of them singletons. This clonotype was counted a single time. Its matching antigen is unknown. Sequencing was performed on blood. This sequence was found in a man at least 80 years old in good health. The V call is TRBV15, the J call TRBJ1-4; unclear D gene. The CDR3 loop reads CATSRANEKLFF. CDR3 bases: TGTGCCACCAGCAGGGCAAATGAAAAACTGTTTTTT.